Shown below are 27 T cell receptor beta chains from a single sample sequenced in a study of blood T cell repertoires in COVID-19. The table came from immunoSEQ multiplex PCR; TCRdb's copy has only in-frame clones and leaves some out. The sample holds about 400,000 clones, roughly nine tenths seen once. Material: peripheral blood. The receptors come from a middle-aged man with acute or convalescent COVID-19.

The gene calls are TRBV19 and TRBJ2-3, with 9 positions matching TRBD2. The junction had 3 bases not matched to a gene; V was cut back by 5 bases and J by 0 bases. The CDR3 covers 15 residues. CDR1 is LNHDA, CDR2 SQIVND, per germline (reference sequence). CDR3 sequence (DNA): TGTGCCAGTAGTGGGAGCGGGGGGAGCACAGATACGCAGTATTTT. It yields the protein CASSGSGGSTDTQYF.

The CDR3 DNA follows: TGTGCCAGCAGCTTAGGACCCGTGGGGAGCGAGCAGTTCTTC. Its translation is CASSLGPVGSEQFF. This rearrangement joins TRBV11-3 to TRBJ2-1; a possible D gene is TRBD2 (5 bases). The ends were cut back, 1 base at V and 10 bases at J, with 14 bases in the middle. Germline V gives CDR1 SGHNT, CDR2 YENEEA. CDR3 size: 14 residues.

The chain links TRBV6-7 to TRBJ2-7; D possibly corresponds to TRBD1 (6 bases). TRBV6-7 is placed among ORFs of uncertain function. Trimming shortened V by 0 bases and J by 2 bases, and 17 bases separated the two germline ends. This CDR3 is 17 amino acids long. CDR3 residues: CASSYSGAATDPYEQYF. Written as DNA, the CDR3 is TGTGCCAGCAGTTACTCGGGGGCAGCGACGGATCCCTACGAGCAGTACTTC.

This clone was detected only once. The chain couples TRBV5-1 to TRBJ1-6; no definite D call. The germline CDR1 and CDR2 sequences are SGHRS and YFSETQ. The CDR3 length is 15 residues. V was pared by 3 bases and J by 0 bases, with 7 bases between. This chain's CDR3 is CASSSQSSYNSPLHF. The CDR3 DNA sequence: TGCGCCAGCAGCTCACAGAGCTCCTATAATTCACCCCTCCACTTT.

Note on this clone: A junction boundary mismatches the germline segment, possibly from a read error. The chain combines TRBV7-7 with TRBJ2-1; perhaps TRBD1 as D (6 bases). CDR3 length equals 14 residues. The germline CDR1 and CDR2 sequences are SSHAT and FNYEAQ (reference sequence). The CDR3 DNA is TGTGCTAGCAGCCCGTCGACAGGCCCCAATGAGCAGTTCTTC. It is translated as CASSPSTGPNEQFF.

CDR3 sequence (DNA): TGTGCCAGCAGCTTAGGATGGATAGGGGGAACCGGGGAGCTGTTTTTT. Translated, it gives CASSLGWIGGTGELFF. The V call is TRBV11-3, the J call TRBJ2-2, with D perhaps TRBD1 (6 bases). Germline V lookup: CDR1 SGHNT, CDR2 YENEEA. The CDR3 has 16 amino acids. V lost 1 base and J 5 bases, leaving 14 bases between the germline ends.

This chain connects TRBV2 to TRBJ2-3; TRBD2 aligns across 10 bases. Germline V gene data show CDR1 as SNHLY and CDR2 as FYNNEI. This CDR3 is built from 14 residues. The trim removed 8 bases at V and 6 bases at J, leaving 8 bases unmatched. The CDR3 nucleotides are TGTGCCAGCTCCTCAGCGGGGGGGCTCGATACGCAGTATTTT. Translation gives CASSSAGGLDTQYF.

V and J are TRBV5-6 and TRBJ1-6; D is possibly TRBD1 (5 bases). V lost 3 bases and J 5 bases, leaving 12 bases between the germline ends. This CDR3 comprises 15 residues. The germline V gene has CDR1 SGHDT and CDR2 YYEEEE. The chain's CDR3 is CASSSRVFDNSPLHF. The DNA of the CDR3 is TGTGCCAGCAGCTCCAGGGTTTTCGATAATTCACCCCTCCACTTT. Complete variable domain (other parts from reference TRBV5-6 and TRBJ1-6): DAGVTQSPTHLIKTRGQQVTLRCSPKSGHDTVSWYQQALGQGPQFIFQYYEEEERQRGNFPDRFSGHQFPNYSSELNVNALLLGDSALYLCASSSRVFDNSPLHFGNGTRLTVT.

This clone has only a few counts. The chain recombines TRBV19 with TRBJ1-5; 7 bases match TRBD1. Germline CDR1 LNHDA, CDR2 SQIVND (reference sequence). The V gene end was trimmed by 6 bases and the J gene end by 7 bases; junction bases not matched to a gene: 9. The CDR3 has 14 residues. CDR3 residues: CASRGRDRGQPQHF. Written as DNA, the CDR3 is TGTGCCAGTAGGGGCCGGGACAGAGGCCAGCCCCAGCATTTT.

The V call is TRBV5-1, the J call TRBJ2-3; 7 nucleotides agree with TRBD1. Germline V gene sequence: CDR1 SGHRS, CDR2 YFSETQ. Trimming at V came to 4 bases and at J to 2 bases, leaving 7 bases not matched to a gene. This CDR3 is built from 15 residues. As DNA, the CDR3 is TGCGCCAGCAGCGTCGAGGGGGCTTTCACAGATACGCAGTATTTT. Translated, it gives CASSVEGAFTDTQYF.

The chain employs TRBV4-1 and TRBJ1-4; no clear D gene. The V gene's germline CDR1 is MGHRA and CDR2 YSYEKL. The CDR3 has 14 amino acids. Trimming stripped 4 bases from V and 3 bases from J, with 9 bases between. The CDR3 loop reads CASSLLGPNEKLFF. The CDR3 DNA reads as TGCGCCAGCAGCCTCCTAGGCCCTAATGAAAAACTGTTTTTT.

This clone was found once. The chain uses TRBV3-1 (or the pseudogene TRBV3-2) and TRBJ1-1, with D perhaps matching TRBD1 (6 bases). Germline values: CDR1 LGHDT, CDR2 YNNKEL (reference sequence). V dropped 4 bases and J dropped 5 bases, with 14 bases sitting between them. The CDR3 has 14 residues. In nucleotides, the CDR3 is TGTGCCAGCAGCCCCGTGGACCAGGGGACTGAAGCTTTCTTT. It translates to CASSPVDQGTEAFF.

The gene calls are TRBV19 and TRBJ1-2, with D unresolved. There are 14 residues in the CDR3. Germline loops: CDR1 LNHDA, CDR2 SQIVND (reference sequence). V gave up 1 base and J gave up 3 bases, with 9 bases separating them. The CDR3, as DNA: TGTGCCAGTAGTATAGTCGAGACTTACTATGGCTACACCTTC. Encoded protein: CASSIVETYYGYTF.

The rearrangement links TRBV18 to TRBJ1-1; D is uncertain. The CDR3 totals 14 residues. Germline loops: CDR1 KGHSH, CDR2 LQKENI. The V and J ends lost 0 bases and 0 bases respectively, with 5 bases between them. The DNA of the CDR3 is TGTGCCAGCTCACCACCGACACTGAACACTGAAGCTTTCTTT. Its protein product is CASSPPTLNTEAFF.

The chain joins TRBV4-1 to TRBJ2-5; TRBD2 might be the D (5 bases). The CDR3 contains 14 residues. Trimming pared 4 bases from V and 4 bases from J, leaving 13 bases between. CDR1 and CDR2 (germline): MGHRA, YSYEKL. CDR3 residues: CASSPFGLAETQYF. The CDR3 nucleotides read TGCGCCAGCAGCCCCTTCGGACTGGCAGAGACCCAGTACTTC.

This clone was seen a single time. The V and J genes are TRBV4-1 and TRBJ2-7; D is possibly TRBD1 (7 bases). The length of the CDR3 is 13 residues. The germline V gene encodes CDR1 MGHRA and CDR2 YSYEKL. V was shortened by 6 bases and J by 6 bases, with 15 bases between the two germline ends. The CDR3 sequence is CASRAGGLGEQYF. For the CDR3, the DNA is TGCGCCAGCAGGGCAGGGGGGCTAGGCGAGCAGTACTTC.

The J gene is TRBJ1-5, the V gene TRBV28, with 9 bases fitting TRBD1. This CDR3 spans 15 amino acids. CDR1 and CDR2 from the germline V gene are MDHEN and SYDVKM. With V trimmed by 5 bases and J by 1 base, 3 bases remained unmatched. CDR3 amino acids: CASSLDRGSNQPQHF. In DNA, the CDR3 is TGTGCCAGCAGTCTAGACAGGGGGAGCAATCAGCCCCAGCATTTT.

This sequence joins TRBV19 and TRBJ2-5; D is uncertain. The germline CDR1 and CDR2 sequences are LNHDA and SQIVND (reference sequence). The CDR3 length is 12 residues. V shed 5 bases and J shed 5 bases, with 9 bases lying between them. The CDR3 loop is CASSSDAETQYF. DNA of the CDR3: TGTGCCAGTAGTTCTGATGCGGAGACCCAGTACTTC.

The chain recombines TRBV6-4 with TRBJ1-1; 9 bases agree with TRBD1. Germline CDR1 is MRHNA and CDR2 is SNTAGT. Losses at the gene ends were 5 bases for V and 10 bases for J; bases not matched to a gene: 14. The CDR3 extends over 15 amino acids. The CDR3 here is CASSPSPDRGVGAFF. In nucleotides, the CDR3 is TGTGCCAGCAGTCCATCTCCGGACAGGGGCGTGGGAGCTTTCTTT.

V gene TRBV7-9 combines with J gene TRBJ2-1; TRBD1 agrees at 7 bases. The germline V gene has CDR1 SEHNR and CDR2 FQNEAQ (reference sequence). The CDR3 is 18 residues long. The V and J ends lost 5 bases and 2 bases, in that order; junction bases with no gene match: 15. CDR3 amino acids: CASSPKGGGFSTYNEQFF. The CDR3 DNA follows: TGTGCCAGCAGCCCCAAAGGGGGCGGGTTCTCGACCTACAATGAGCAGTTCTTC.

The genes are TRBV19 and TRBJ2-2; D unresolved. Germline CDR1 is LNHDA and CDR2 is SQIVND (reference sequence). Trimming removed 4 bases at V and 0 bases at J, with 6 bases between. This CDR3 is 14 amino acids long. Here the CDR3 DNA reads TGTGCCAGTAGTAGAGTAGCGAACACCGGGGAGCTGTTTTTT. It translates to CASSRVANTGELFF.

The chain uses TRBV7-9 and TRBJ1-1; D might be TRBD1 (6 bases). The CDR3 runs to 13 residues. The V gene lost 5 bases and the J gene lost 2 bases, with 9 bases spanning the gap. From germline, CDR1 is SEHNR and CDR2 FQNEAQ (reference sequence). The CDR3: CASSPGTNTEAFF. The CDR3 DNA reads as TGTGCCAGCAGCCCCGGGACAAACACTGAAGCTTTCTTT.

The chain carries TRBV9 and TRBJ2-3; D call uncertain. V lost 4 bases and J lost 0, with 9 bases in between. This CDR3 contains 14 residues. Germline-derived CDR1 and CDR2 are SGDLS and YYNGEE. CDR3 residues: CASSPRLSTDTQYF. The CDR3 nucleotides are TGTGCCAGCAGCCCTCGACTTAGCACAGATACGCAGTATTTT. The full variable domain, completed using reference TRBV9 and TRBJ2-3, is DSGVTQTPKHLITATGQRVTLRCSPRSGDLSVYWYQQSLDQGLQFLIQYYNGEERAKGNILERFSAQQFPDLHSELNLSSLELGDSALYFCASSPRLSTDTQYFGPGTRLTVL.

The V and J genes are TRBV4-2 and TRBJ2-7, with 7 bases matching TRBD2. This CDR3 has 15 residues. The germline gives CDR1 LGHNA, CDR2 YNFKEQ. The ends lost 0 bases at V and 3 bases at J; junction bases unmatched: 5. CDR3 amino acids: CASSQDRSGNYEQYF. CDR3 sequence (DNA): TGTGCCAGCAGCCAAGATCGGAGCGGGAACTACGAGCAGTACTTC.

This chain links TRBV28 with TRBJ1-2; possibly TRBD1 for D (6 bases). CDR3 length: 12 residues. V was clipped by 9 bases and J by 4 bases, with 12 bases between them. Germline assignment: CDR1 MDHEN and CDR2 SYDVKM. CDR3 in DNA: TGTGCCAGGGGACGGGGGGCCTATGGCTACACCTTC. This gives the protein CARGRGAYGYTF.

The chain recombines TRBV6-1 with TRBJ1-4; no clear D gene. Germline V CDR1 and CDR2: MNHNS, SASEGT. The V end was cut by 3 bases, the J end by 6 bases, with 14 bases between. This CDR3 is built from 15 residues. The CDR3 protein is CASSDNTRRDEKLFF. DNA for the CDR3: TGTGCCAGCAGTGATAATACCCGGCGGGATGAAAAACTGTTTTTT.

The rearrangement links TRBV27 to TRBJ2-7; possible D gene TRBD1, 6 bases. The V gene lost 5 bases and the J gene lost 5 bases, with 16 bases spanning the gap. The CDR3 extends over 14 amino acids. CDR1 is MNHEY, CDR2 SMNVEV, per germline (reference sequence). CDR3 bases: TGTGCCAGCAGTCAAAACGGACAGAGCCACGAGCAGTACTTC. Its protein is CASSQNGQSHEQYF.